This TCR beta chain was identified in a study of blood T cell repertoires in COVID-19. Background on the study: The United States, Italy and Spain were the sources of the acute and convalescent COVID-19 samples.

Per the original methods: Amplification with reference gene primers provided the estimates of nucleated cell counts. Measured with immunoSEQ multiplex PCR; TCRdb has only the in-frame clones, and not every one. V, J and clone size derive from that table, while D and trimming were established from the DNA sequence. There are over 350,000 clones in the sample; roughly 88% occur only once, and more than 0.85% lies in the top ten. Individuals drawn from approximately 22 US areas were about 18 to 100 years old. Allocation to cohorts depended on clinical history reported by the participants. Germline assignment: CDR1 SQVTM and CDR2 ANQGSEA. The CDR3 has 15 amino acids. J was trimmed by 0 bases and V by 4 bases; bases with no gene match: 6.

The material sequenced was PBMCs or T cells enriched from blood (not recorded which). The sequence derives from a young woman with acute COVID-19. The V and J genes are TRBV29-1 and TRBJ1-3; 7 bases line up with TRBD1. The CDR3 coding sequence is TGCAGCGTTGCAACACAGGGGATCTCTGGAAACACCATATATTTT. Its translation: CSVATQGISGNTIYF.